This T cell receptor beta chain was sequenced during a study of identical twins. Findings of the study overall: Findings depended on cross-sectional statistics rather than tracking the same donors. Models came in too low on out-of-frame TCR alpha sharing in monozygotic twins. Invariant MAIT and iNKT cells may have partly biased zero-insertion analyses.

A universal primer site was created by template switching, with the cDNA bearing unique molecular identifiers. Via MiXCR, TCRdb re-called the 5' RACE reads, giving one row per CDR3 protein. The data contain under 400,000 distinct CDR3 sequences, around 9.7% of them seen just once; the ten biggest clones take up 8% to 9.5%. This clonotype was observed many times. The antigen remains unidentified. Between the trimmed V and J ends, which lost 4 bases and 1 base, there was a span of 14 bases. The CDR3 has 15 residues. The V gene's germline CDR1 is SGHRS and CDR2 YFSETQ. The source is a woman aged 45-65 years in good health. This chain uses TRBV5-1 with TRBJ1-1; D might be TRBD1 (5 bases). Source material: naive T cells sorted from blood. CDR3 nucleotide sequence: TGCGCCAGCAGCCGGCAATTGGGGACGAACACTGAAGCTTTCTTT. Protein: CASSRQLGTNTEAFF. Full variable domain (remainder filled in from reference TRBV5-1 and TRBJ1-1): KAGVTQTPRYLIKTRGQQVTLSCSPISGHRSVSWYQQTPGQGLQFLFEYFSETQRNKGNFPGRFSGRQFSNSRSEMNVSTLELGDSALYLCASSRQLGTNTEAFFGQGTRLTVV.